The 28 T cell receptor beta chains below were found in one sample sequenced in a study of blood T cell repertoires in COVID-19 (dated by TCRdb to the early 2020s). The library was prepared using the immunoSEQ multiplex PCR assay. TCRdb holds this immuneACCESS table with in-frame rearrangements only. Some clones are missing; in checked studies, unresolved V genes explain under half, and the rest has no known cause. The sample table contains 360,000 or so clones; only one count was recorded for around 91% of them. 6.5% of the sample rests with the top ten. Sequences were obtained from peripheral blood. The origin of the receptors is a man aged 18 to 29 with active or convalescent COVID-19.

This clone was seen a single time. For the CDR3, the DNA is TGTGCCAGCAGTTACGCCGGGATACACGGCTACGAGCAGTACTTC. This translates into CASSYAGIHGYEQYF. The V gene is TRBV6-2 or TRBV6-3, the J gene TRBJ2-7, with a tentative D call TRBD2 (5 bases). This CDR3 region has 15 residues. The germline CDR1 and CDR2 sequences are MNHEY and SVGEGT. The V and J ends lost 2 bases and 3 bases respectively, with 14 bases between them.

About this clone itself: A junction boundary mismatches the germline segment, possibly from a read error. This chain joins TRBV11-3 and TRBJ2-6; 8 bases are shared with TRBD1. Germline V lookup: CDR1 SGHNT, CDR2 YENEEA. This CDR3 has 16 amino acids. The CDR3 DNA follows: TGTGCCAGCAGCTTGGCAGGGGGCCCCGGGGCCAACGTGCTGACTTTC. It codes for CASSLAGGPGANVLTF.

The chain recombines TRBV24-1 with TRBJ2-2; D unresolved. Per the germline V gene, CDR1 is KGHDR and CDR2 is SFDVKD. V lost 3 bases and J lost 2, with 12 bases in between. The CDR3 is 16 residues long. The CDR3 region has the DNA TGTGCCACCAGTGATCACGACTTGAGCAACACCGGGGAGCTGTTTTTT. Encoded protein: CATSDHDLSNTGELFF.

This chain links TRBV18 with TRBJ2-5, with TRBD2 identical over 8 bases. Trimming took 1 base from V and 0 from J; bases not matched to a gene: 4. The germline CDR1 and CDR2 sequences are KGHSH and LQKENI. This CDR3 is built from 16 residues. The DNA of the CDR3 is TGTGCCAGCTCACCACTAGATAGCGGGAACCAAGAGACCCAGTACTTC. The encoded protein is CASSPLDSGNQETQYF.

V gene TRBV7-9 combines with J gene TRBJ2-7; tentative D call: TRBD2 (6 bases). Germline CDR1 reads SEHNR; CDR2 reads FQNEAQ (reference sequence). V was clipped by 3 bases and J by 0 bases, with 12 bases between them. This CDR3 spans 15 amino acids. DNA for the CDR3: TGTGCCAGCAGCTTCGGGGGAGCGCTCTCCTACGAGCAGTACTTC. This gives the protein CASSFGGALSYEQYF.

The chain has TRBV5-1 and TRBJ1-3; 8 bases line up with TRBD1. Trimming at V came to 4 bases and at J to 3 bases, leaving 6 bases not matched to a gene. CDR3 length: 15 amino acids. CDR1 SGHRS and CDR2 YFSETQ come from the germline V gene. This CDR3 is CASSPQTGVGNTIYF. The CDR3 region has the DNA TGCGCCAGCAGCCCCCAGACAGGGGTTGGAAACACCATATATTTT.

V is TRBV27 and J is TRBJ2-3; no firm D call. The CDR3 contains 17 residues. Germline V CDR1 and CDR2: MNHEY, SMNVEV (reference sequence). Trimming shortened V by 2 bases and J by 2 bases, and 17 bases separated the two germline ends. CDR3 loop: CASSLLGPLTHTDTQYF. The CDR3, as DNA: TGTGCCAGCAGTTTACTGGGCCCCCTTACACACACAGATACGCAGTATTTT.

The chain combines TRBV6-1 with TRBJ1-1, with a possible D match to TRBD1 (5 bases). The CDR3 is 14 residues long. V shed 3 bases and J shed 4 bases, with 12 bases lying between them. Germline CDR1 reads MNHNS; CDR2 reads SASEGT. CDR3 DNA sequence: TGTGCCAGCAGTGACGGGGGGTCTGGCACTGAAGCTTTCTTT. This encodes CASSDGGSGTEAFF.

This chain connects TRBV9 to TRBJ2-7; TRBD2 agrees at 14 bases. Germline values: CDR1 SGDLS, CDR2 YYNGEE. The CDR3 is 14 amino acids. J gave up 10 bases and V 3 bases, and 6 bases lay outside the gene matches. CDR3 DNA sequence: TGTGCCAGCAGCGCCGGGACTAGCGGGAGTCTACAGTACTTC. Its protein product is CASSAGTSGSLQYF.

The chain employs TRBV11-3 and TRBJ1-6; no clear D. This CDR3 is 11 amino acids long. Trimming took 5 bases from V and 14 from J, leaving 10 bases between them. From germline, CDR1 is SGHNT and CDR2 YENEEA. The CDR3 DNA is TGTGCCAGCAGCGATGGCCAGGCCCTCCACTTT. Encoded protein: CASSDGQALHF.

The chain couples TRBV29-1 to TRBJ2-7; the match to TRBD1 covers 7 bases. The germline V gene encodes CDR1 SQVTM and CDR2 ANQGSEA. Trimming removed 4 bases from V and 6 bases from J; junction bases left unmatched: 9. The CDR3 covers 13 residues. The chain's CDR3 is CSVGATGFSEQYF. CDR3 in DNA: TGCAGCGTTGGTGCGACAGGGTTTTCCGAGCAGTACTTC.

The J gene is TRBJ2-1, the V gene TRBV15; TRBD2 aligns across 13 bases. The J segment lost 9 bases and the V segment lost 3 bases, leaving 5 bases of the junction unmatched. This CDR3 contains 15 residues. CDR1 is LNHNV, CDR2 YYDKDF, per germline (reference sequence). CDR3 bases: TGTGCCACCAGCAGGGGACTAGCGGGAAATCCTGAGCAGTTCTTC. Protein sequence: CATSRGLAGNPEQFF.

This chain connects TRBV6-5 to TRBJ2-1, with D unclear. CDR3 size: 14 residues. The V and J ends lost 6 bases and 5 bases respectively, with 14 bases between them. Germline V gene lookup returns CDR1 MNHEY and CDR2 SVGAGI. Here the CDR3 DNA reads TGTGCCAGCAGGAAGCTAGGATCCGACAATGAGCAGTTCTTC. This translates into CASRKLGSDNEQFF.

This clone was observed a handful of times. The chain carries TRBV11-2 and TRBJ1-4; 10 bases are shared with TRBD1. The CDR3 spans 14 residues. The germline CDR1 and CDR2 sequences are SGHAT and FQNNGV. Trimming cost V 5 bases and J 7 bases; bases outside gene matches: 4. The CDR3 spells CASSRDRGIEKLFF. CDR3 bases: TGTGCCAGCAGCCGGGACAGGGGAATTGAAAAACTGTTTTTT. The full variable domain, its missing parts supplied by reference TRBV11-2 and TRBJ1-4, is EAGVAQSPRYKIIEKRQSVAFWCNPISGHATLYWYQQILGQGPKLLIQFQNNGVVDDSQLPKDRFSAERLKGVDSTLKIQPAKLEDSAVYLCASSRDRGIEKLFFGSGTQLSVL.

This chain links TRBV28 with TRBJ2-7; TRBD1 aligns across 7 bases. Germline CDR1 and CDR2: MDHEN and SYDVKM. With V trimmed by 3 bases and J by 9 bases, 17 bases remained unmatched. This CDR3 contains 16 residues. Here the CDR3 reads CASSLWSWDSLQVQYF. The CDR3 nucleotides are TGTGCCAGCAGTTTGTGGAGCTGGGACAGCCTTCAGGTGCAGTACTTC. Based on the CDR3 plus reference TRBV28 and TRBJ2-7, the full variable domain is DVKVTQSSRYLVKRTGEKVFLECVQDMDHENMFWYRQDPGLGLRLIYFSYDVKMKEKGDIPEGYSVSREKKERFSLILESASTNQTSMYLCASSLWSWDSLQVQYFGPGTRLTVT.

This rearrangement joins TRBV7-9 to TRBJ2-7; 7 bases map to TRBD2. In germline, CDR1 is SEHNR, CDR2 FQNEAQ (reference sequence). V dropped 5 bases and J dropped 3; count of bases not matched to a gene: 4. The CDR3 covers 13 residues. The DNA of the CDR3 is TGTGCCAGCAGCGCCGGGGGGATCTACGAGCAGTACTTC. This codes for CASSAGGIYEQYF. Together with reference TRBV7-9 and TRBJ2-7, the CDR3 gives the full variable domain: DTGVSQNPRHKITKRGQNVTFRCDPISEHNRLYWYRQTLGQGPEFLTYFQNEAQLEKSRLLSDRFSAERPKGSFSTLEIQRTEQGDSAMYLCASSAGGIYEQYFGPGTRLTVT.

The rearrangement links TRBV7-9 to TRBJ2-7; a possible D gene is TRBD2 (5 bases). The CDR3 has 16 amino acids. V lost 4 bases, J lost 4 bases, and 20 bases lay in between. CDR1 SEHNR and CDR2 FQNEAQ come from the germline V gene (reference sequence). This CDR3 reads CASSSTYGSSAYEQYF. In DNA, the CDR3 is TGTGCCAGCAGCTCCACTTATGGGAGTAGTGCTTACGAGCAGTACTTC.

This clone was seen a few times. V is TRBV3-1 (or the pseudogene TRBV3-2) and J is TRBJ2-2; 7 nucleotides line up with TRBD1. CDR3 length equals 16 residues. The trim removed 2 bases at V and 4 bases at J, leaving 7 bases unmatched. Germline V gene lookup returns CDR1 LGHDT and CDR2 YNNKEL (reference sequence). CDR3 protein: CASSQPTGAGTGELFF. The CDR3 region has the DNA TGTGCCAGCAGCCAACCTACAGGGGCGGGCACCGGGGAGCTGTTTTTT.

This chain uses TRBV4-2 with TRBJ1-6, with D perhaps TRBD1 (6 bases). Germline V gives CDR1 LGHNA, CDR2 YNFKEQ. V was clipped by 4 bases and J by 10 bases, with 17 bases between them. The CDR3 has 15 residues. In DNA form, the CDR3 reads TGTGCCAGCAGCCCCGGGCAGGGGACGGGATCACCCCTCCACTTT. Its translation is CASSPGQGTGSPLHF.

Turning to this clone: A read error may account for a junction end that differs from germline. This chain links TRBV7-7 with TRBJ2-7, with 8 bases fitting TRBD1. CDR3 size: 14 residues. CDR1 is SSHAT, CDR2 FNYEAQ, per germline (reference sequence). Here the CDR3 DNA reads TGTGCTAGCAGCCCCGGACAGGGTGTCCACGAGCAGTACTTC. Protein product: CASSPGQGVHEQYF.

The V call is TRBV9, the J call TRBJ2-1; 10 bases are shared with TRBD2. This CDR3 spans 14 amino acids. Germline-derived CDR1 and CDR2 are SGDLS and YYNGEE. Losses at the gene ends were 7 bases for V and 8 bases for J; bases not matched to a gene: 9. The CDR3 here is CASATSGTGDEQFF. As DNA, the CDR3 is TGTGCCAGCGCCACTAGCGGGACAGGCGATGAGCAGTTCTTC.

The rearrangement links TRBV7-3 to TRBJ1-6; D is unclear. CDR3 length: 14 amino acids. CDR1 and CDR2 from the germline V gene are SGHTA and FQGTGA. V gave up 6 bases and J gave up 7 bases, with 13 bases separating them. CDR3 nucleotide sequence: TGTGCCAGCAGTAAGGACTCTTCCAATTCACCCCTCCACTTT. Protein product: CASSKDSSNSPLHF.

The rearrangement uses TRBV4-3 and TRBJ2-3, with D perhaps TRBD2 (6 bases). This CDR3 has 15 amino acids. The V end was cut by 0 bases, the J end by 11 bases, with 18 bases between. The germline V gene has CDR1 LGHNA and CDR2 YSLEER. The CDR3 nucleotides read TGCGCCAGCAGCCAAGATCTTATAGGTGGGGGGAGGCAGTATTTT. Amino acids: CASSQDLIGGGRQYF.

The V gene is TRBV6-5, the J gene TRBJ1-1; maybe TRBD1 (6 bases). The CDR3 runs 12 residues. V lost 2 bases and J 10 bases, leaving 11 bases between the germline ends. Germline CDR1 MNHEY, CDR2 SVGAGI. DNA of the CDR3: TGTGCCAGCAGTTACGATCAGGGGAGAGCTTTCTTT. Translating it yields CASSYDQGRAFF.

The genes are TRBV2 and TRBJ2-5; TRBD2 matches at 7 bases. The CDR3 consists of 15 residues. CDR1 and CDR2 from the germline V gene are SNHLY and FYNNEI. V gave up 1 base and J gave up 5 bases; unmatched junction bases: 7. Here the CDR3 reads CASSEEGGSAETQYF. DNA for the CDR3: TGTGCCAGCAGTGAAGAGGGCGGGAGTGCCGAGACCCAGTACTTC.

This sequence joins TRBV5-1 and TRBJ1-1; D unclear. Trimming left V 1 base short and J 1 base short, with 11 bases between. There are 15 residues in the CDR3. CDR1 is SGHRS and CDR2 is YFSETQ in the germline V gene. CDR3 loop: CASSLSGFRNTEAFF. Here the CDR3 DNA reads TGCGCCAGCAGCTTGTCTGGCTTCCGGAACACTGAAGCTTTCTTT.

The chain employs TRBV27 and TRBJ1-5, with a possible D match to TRBD1 (6 bases). This CDR3 has 15 residues. The V gene lost 0 bases and the J gene lost 3 bases, with 9 bases spanning the gap. Germline lookup yields CDR1 MNHEY and CDR2 SMNVEV (reference sequence). The CDR3 loop reads CASSLSGGTNQPQHF. As DNA, the CDR3 is TGTGCCAGCAGTTTATCTGGGGGCACCAATCAGCCCCAGCATTTT.

In this sample, this clone turned up once. This sequence joins TRBV7-2 and TRBJ1-4, with D unresolved. Trimming removed 1 base from V and 7 bases from J, with 16 bases in between. Per germline, CDR1 SGHTA and CDR2 FQGNSA. The CDR3 contains 16 residues. The CDR3: CASSLGEKAGSEKLFF. In DNA form, the CDR3 reads TGTGCCAGCAGCTTAGGAGAGAAGGCGGGGAGTGAAAAACTGTTTTTT.